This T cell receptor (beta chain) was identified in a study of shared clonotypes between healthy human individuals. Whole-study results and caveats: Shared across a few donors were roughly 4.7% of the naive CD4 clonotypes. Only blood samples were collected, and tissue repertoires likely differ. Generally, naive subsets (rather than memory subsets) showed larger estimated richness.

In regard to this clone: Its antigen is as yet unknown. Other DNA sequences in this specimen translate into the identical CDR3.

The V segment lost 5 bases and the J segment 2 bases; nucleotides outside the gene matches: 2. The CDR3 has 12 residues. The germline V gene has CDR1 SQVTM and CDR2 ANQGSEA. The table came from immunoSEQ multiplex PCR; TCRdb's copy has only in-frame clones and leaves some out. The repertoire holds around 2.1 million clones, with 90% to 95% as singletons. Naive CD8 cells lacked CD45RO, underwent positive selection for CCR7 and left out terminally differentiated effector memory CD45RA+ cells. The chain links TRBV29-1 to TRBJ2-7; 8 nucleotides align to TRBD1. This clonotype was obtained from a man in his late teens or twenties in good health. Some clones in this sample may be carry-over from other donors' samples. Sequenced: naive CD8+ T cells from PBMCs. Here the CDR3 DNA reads TGCAGCGTTAGGACAGGGACCTACGAGCAGTACTTC. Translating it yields CSVRTGTYEQYF.